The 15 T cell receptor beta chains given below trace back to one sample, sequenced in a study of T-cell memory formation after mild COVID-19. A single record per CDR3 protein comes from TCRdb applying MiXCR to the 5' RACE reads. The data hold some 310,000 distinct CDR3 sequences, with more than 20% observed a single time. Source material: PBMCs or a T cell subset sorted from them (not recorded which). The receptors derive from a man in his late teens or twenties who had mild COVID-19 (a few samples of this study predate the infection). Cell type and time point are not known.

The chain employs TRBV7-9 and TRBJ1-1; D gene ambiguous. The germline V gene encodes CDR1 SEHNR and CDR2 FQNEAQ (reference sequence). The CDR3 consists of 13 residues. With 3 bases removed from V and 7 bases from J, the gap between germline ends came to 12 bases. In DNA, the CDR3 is TGTGCCAGCAGCTTCCGGGAGTATAGTGAAGCTTTCTTT. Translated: CASSFREYSEAFF.

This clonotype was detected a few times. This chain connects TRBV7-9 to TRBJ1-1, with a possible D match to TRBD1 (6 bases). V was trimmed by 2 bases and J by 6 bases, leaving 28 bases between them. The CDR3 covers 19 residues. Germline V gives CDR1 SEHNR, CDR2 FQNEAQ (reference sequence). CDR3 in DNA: TGTGCCAGCAGCTTAAGAGGGGGAGGGGCGACCGGGATGATGTCTGAAGCTTTCTTT. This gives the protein CASSLRGGGATGMMSEAFF.

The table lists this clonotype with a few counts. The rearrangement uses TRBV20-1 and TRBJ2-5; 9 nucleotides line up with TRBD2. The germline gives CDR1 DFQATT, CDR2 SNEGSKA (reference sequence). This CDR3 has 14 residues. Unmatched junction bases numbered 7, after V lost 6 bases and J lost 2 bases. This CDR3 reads CSARPLAGQETQYF. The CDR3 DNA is TGCAGTGCCAGACCGCTAGCGGGGCAAGAGACCCAGTACTTC.

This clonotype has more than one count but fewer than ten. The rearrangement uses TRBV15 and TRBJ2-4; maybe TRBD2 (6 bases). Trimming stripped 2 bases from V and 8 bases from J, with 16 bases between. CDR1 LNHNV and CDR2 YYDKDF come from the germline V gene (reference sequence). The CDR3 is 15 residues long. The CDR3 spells CATSRLGLYGDIQYF. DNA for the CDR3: TGTGCCACCAGCAGATTGGGACTTTACGGGGACATTCAGTACTTC.

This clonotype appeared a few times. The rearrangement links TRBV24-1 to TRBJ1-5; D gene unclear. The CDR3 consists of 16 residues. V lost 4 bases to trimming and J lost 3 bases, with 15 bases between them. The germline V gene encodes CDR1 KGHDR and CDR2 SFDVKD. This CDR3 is CATSDGGRKSNQPQHF. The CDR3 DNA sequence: TGTGCCACCAGTGACGGAGGTCGGAAGTCCAATCAGCCCCAGCATTTT.

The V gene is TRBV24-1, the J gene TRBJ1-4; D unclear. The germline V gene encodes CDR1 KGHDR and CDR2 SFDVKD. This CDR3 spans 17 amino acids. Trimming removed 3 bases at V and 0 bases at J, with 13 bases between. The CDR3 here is CATSDGEAFATNEKLFF. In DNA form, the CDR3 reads TGTGCCACCAGTGATGGCGAGGCGTTTGCAACTAATGAAAAACTGTTTTTT.

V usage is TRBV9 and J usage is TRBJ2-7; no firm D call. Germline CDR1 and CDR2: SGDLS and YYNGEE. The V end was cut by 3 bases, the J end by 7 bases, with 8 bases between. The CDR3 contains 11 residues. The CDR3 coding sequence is TGTGCCAGCAGCGGTATGGGTGAGCAGTACTTC. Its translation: CASSGMGEQYF. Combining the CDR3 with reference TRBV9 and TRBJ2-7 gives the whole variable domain DSGVTQTPKHLITATGQRVTLRCSPRSGDLSVYWYQQSLDQGLQFLIQYYNGEERAKGNILERFSAQQFPDLHSELNLSSLELGDSALYFCASSGMGEQYFGPGTRLTVT.

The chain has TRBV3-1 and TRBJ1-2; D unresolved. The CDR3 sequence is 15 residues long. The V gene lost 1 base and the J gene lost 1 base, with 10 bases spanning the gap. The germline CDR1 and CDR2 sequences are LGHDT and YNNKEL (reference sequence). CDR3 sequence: CASSQVGSSNYGYTF. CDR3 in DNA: TGTGCCAGCAGCCAAGTAGGTAGCAGTAACTATGGCTACACCTTC.

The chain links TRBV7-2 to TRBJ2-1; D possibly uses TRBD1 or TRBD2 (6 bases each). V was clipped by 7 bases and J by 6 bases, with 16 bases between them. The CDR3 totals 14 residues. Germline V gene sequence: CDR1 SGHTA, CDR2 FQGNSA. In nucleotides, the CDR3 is TGTGCCAGCACCCACTCGGGGGCGATCAATGAGCAGTTCTTC. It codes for CASTHSGAINEQFF. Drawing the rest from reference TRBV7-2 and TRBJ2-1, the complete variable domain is GAGVSQSPSNKVTEKGKDVELRCDPISGHTALYWYRQSLGQGLEFLIYFQGNSAPDKSGLPSDRFSAERTGGSVSTLTIQRTQQEDSAVYLCASTHSGAINEQFFGPGTRLTVL.

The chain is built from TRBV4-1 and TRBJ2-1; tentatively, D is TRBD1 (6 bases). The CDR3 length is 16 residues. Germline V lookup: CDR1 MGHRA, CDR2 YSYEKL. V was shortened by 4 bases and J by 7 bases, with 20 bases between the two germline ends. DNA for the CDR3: TGCGCCAGCAGCCCGAGGCATGGGGGCCACCGAAATGAGCAGTTCTTC. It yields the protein CASSPRHGGHRNEQFF.

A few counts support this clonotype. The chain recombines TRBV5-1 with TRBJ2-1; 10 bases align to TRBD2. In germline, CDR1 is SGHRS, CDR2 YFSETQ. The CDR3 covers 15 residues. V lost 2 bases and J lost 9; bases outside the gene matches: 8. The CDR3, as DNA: TGCGCCAGCAGCTTTAGCGGGGGGCAAAAATCTGAGCAGTTCTTC. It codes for CASSFSGGQKSEQFF.

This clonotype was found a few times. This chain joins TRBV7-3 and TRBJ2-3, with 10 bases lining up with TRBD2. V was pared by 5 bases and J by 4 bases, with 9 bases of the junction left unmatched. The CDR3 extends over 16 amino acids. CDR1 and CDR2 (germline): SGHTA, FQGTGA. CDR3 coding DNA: TGTGCCAGCAGCCCGCAGGGGACTAGCGTGGCAGATACGCAGTATTTT. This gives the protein CASSPQGTSVADTQYF.

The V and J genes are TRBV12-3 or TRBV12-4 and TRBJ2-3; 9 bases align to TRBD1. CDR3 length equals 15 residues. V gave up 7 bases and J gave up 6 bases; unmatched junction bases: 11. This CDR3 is CASTGTGNGPDTQYF. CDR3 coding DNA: TGTGCCAGCACCGGGACAGGGAATGGCCCCGATACGCAGTATTTT.

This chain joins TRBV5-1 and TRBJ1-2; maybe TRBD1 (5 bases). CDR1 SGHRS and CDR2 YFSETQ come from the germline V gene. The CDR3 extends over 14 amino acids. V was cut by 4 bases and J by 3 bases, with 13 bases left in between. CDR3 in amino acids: CASSPWGGDYGYTF. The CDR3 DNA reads TGCGCCAGCAGCCCCTGGGGAGGGGACTATGGCTACACCTTC.

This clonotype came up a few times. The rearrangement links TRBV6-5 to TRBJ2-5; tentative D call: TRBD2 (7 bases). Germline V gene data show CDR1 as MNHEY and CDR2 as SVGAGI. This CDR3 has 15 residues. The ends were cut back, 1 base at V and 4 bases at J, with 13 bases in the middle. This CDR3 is CASSYFGGQGETQYF. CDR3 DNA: TGTGCCAGCAGTTACTTCGGGGGGCAAGGAGAGACCCAGTACTTC.